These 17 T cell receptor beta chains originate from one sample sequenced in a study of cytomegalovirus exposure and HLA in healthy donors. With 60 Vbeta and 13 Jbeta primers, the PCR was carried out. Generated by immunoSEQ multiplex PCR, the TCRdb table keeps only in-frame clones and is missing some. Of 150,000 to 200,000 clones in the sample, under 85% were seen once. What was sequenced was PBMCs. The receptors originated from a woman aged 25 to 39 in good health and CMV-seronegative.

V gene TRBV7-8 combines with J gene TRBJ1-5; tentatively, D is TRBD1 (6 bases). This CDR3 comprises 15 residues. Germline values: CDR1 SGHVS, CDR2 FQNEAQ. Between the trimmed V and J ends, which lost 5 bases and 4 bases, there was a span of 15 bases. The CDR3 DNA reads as TGTGCCAGCAGCACAGGGTTAAGGGCTAATCAGCCCCAGCATTTT. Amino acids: CASSTGLRANQPQHF.

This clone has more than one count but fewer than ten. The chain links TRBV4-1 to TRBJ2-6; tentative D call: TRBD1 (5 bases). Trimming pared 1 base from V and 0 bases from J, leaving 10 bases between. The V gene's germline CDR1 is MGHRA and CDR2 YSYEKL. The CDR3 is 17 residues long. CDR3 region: CASSQVGLNSGANVLTF. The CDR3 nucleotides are TGCGCCAGCAGCCAAGTGGGGCTAAACTCTGGGGCCAACGTCCTGACTTTC.

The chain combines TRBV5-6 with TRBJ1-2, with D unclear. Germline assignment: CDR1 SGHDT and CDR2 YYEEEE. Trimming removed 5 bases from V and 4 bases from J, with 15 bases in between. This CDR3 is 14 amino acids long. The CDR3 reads CASRVRAEFYGYTF. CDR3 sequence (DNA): TGTGCCAGCAGGGTGAGGGCGGAGTTCTATGGCTACACCTTC.

The CDR3 sequence: CASSSVRGSYNEQFF. In nucleotides, the CDR3 is TGTGCCAGCAGCTCTGTAAGGGGCTCCTACAATGAGCAGTTCTTC. This chain joins TRBV11-2 and TRBJ2-1; D possibly corresponds to TRBD1 (5 bases). The germline V gene encodes CDR1 SGHAT and CDR2 FQNNGV. V was trimmed by 4 bases and J by 0 bases, leaving 10 bases between them. CDR3 length: 15 amino acids.

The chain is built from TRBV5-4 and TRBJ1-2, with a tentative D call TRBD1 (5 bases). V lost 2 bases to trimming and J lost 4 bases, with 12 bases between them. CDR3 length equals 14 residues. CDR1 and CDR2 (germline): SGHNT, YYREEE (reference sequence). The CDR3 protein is CASSFDSQTYGYTF. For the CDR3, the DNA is TGTGCCAGCAGCTTCGACAGCCAGACCTATGGCTACACCTTC.

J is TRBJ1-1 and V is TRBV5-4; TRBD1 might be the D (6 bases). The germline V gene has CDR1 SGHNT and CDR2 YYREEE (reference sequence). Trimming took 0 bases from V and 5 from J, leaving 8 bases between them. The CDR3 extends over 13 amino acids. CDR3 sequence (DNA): TGTGCCAGCAGCTTGGACAGGGTGACTGAAGCTTTCTTT. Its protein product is CASSLDRVTEAFF. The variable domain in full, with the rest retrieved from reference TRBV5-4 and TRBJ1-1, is ETGVTQSPTHLIKTRGQQVTLRCSSQSGHNTVSWYQQALGQGPQFIFQYYREEENGRGNFPPRFSGLQFPNYSSELNVNALELDDSALYLCASSLDRVTEAFFGQGTRLTVV.

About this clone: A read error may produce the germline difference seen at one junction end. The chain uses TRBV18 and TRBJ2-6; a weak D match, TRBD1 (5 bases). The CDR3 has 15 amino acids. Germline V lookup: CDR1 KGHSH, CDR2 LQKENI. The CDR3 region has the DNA TGTGCCAGCTCCCCCGGATCGTCTGGGGCCAACGGCCTGACTTTC. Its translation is CASSPGSSGANGLTF.

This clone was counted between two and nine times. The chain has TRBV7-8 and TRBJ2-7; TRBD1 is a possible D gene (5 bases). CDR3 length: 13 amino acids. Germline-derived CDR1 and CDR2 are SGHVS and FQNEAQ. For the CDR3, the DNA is TGTTCTTGCAGGGAAAAGCCGGCATACGAGCAGTACTTC. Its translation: CSCREKPAYEQYF.

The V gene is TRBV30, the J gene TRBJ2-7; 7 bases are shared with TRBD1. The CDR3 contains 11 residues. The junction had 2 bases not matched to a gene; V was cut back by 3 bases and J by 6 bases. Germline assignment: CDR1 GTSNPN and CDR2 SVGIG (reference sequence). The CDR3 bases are TGTGCCTGGAGGAAGGGGGCCGAGCAGTACTTC. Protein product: CAWRKGAEQYF.

The CDR3, as DNA: TGTGCCAGCAGTCGTGAACAGGGGTACAATGAGCAGTTCTTC. This gives the protein CASSREQGYNEQFF. This chain joins TRBV2 and TRBJ2-1; 7 bases map to TRBD1. The CDR3 is 14 amino acids. Germline V gene data show CDR1 as SNHLY and CDR2 as FYNNEI. J was trimmed by 4 bases and V by 5 bases; bases with no gene match: 5.

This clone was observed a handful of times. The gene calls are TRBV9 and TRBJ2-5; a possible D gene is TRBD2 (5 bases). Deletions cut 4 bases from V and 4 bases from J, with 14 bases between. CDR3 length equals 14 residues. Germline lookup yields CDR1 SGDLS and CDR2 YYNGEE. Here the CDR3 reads CASSSGGGGETQYF. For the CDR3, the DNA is TGTGCCAGCAGCTCAGGCGGTGGAGGAGAGACCCAGTACTTC.

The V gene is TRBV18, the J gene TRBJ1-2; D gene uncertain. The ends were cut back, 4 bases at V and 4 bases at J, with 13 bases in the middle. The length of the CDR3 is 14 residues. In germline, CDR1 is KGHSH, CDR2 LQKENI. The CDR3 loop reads CASSQAGGFYGYTF. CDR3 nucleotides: TGTGCCAGCTCACAGGCGGGTGGTTTCTATGGCTACACCTTC.

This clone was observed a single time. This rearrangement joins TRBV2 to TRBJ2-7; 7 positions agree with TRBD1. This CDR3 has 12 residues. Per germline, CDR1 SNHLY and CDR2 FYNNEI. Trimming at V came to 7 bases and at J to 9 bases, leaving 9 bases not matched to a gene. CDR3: CASTDDRVGQYF. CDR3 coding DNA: TGTGCCAGCACCGACGACAGGGTGGGGCAGTACTTC. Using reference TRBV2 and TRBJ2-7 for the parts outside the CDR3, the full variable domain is EPEVTQTPSHQVTQMGQEVILRCVPISNHLYFYWYRQILGQKVEFLVSFYNNEISEKSEIFDDQFSVERPDGSNFTLKIRSTKLEDSAMYFCASTDDRVGQYFGPGTRLTVT.

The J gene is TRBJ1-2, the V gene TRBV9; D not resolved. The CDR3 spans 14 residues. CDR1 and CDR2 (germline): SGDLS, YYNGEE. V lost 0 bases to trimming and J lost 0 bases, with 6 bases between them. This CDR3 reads CASSVGASNYGYTF. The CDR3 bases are TGTGCCAGCAGCGTAGGGGCTTCTAACTATGGCTACACCTTC.

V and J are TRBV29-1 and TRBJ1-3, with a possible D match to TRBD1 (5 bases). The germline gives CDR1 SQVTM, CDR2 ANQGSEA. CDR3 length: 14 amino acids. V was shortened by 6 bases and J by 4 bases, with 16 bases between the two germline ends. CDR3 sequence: CSVSGGERGNTIYF. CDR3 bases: TGCAGCGTCTCCGGGGGGGAGCGAGGAAACACCATATATTTT.

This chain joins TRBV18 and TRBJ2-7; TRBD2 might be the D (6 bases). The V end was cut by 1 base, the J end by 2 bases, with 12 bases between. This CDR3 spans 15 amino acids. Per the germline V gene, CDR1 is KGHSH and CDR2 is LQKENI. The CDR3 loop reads CASSPRLETPYEQYF. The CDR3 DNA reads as TGTGCCAGCTCACCACGACTAGAAACCCCCTACGAGCAGTACTTC. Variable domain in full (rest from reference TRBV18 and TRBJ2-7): NAGVMQNPRHLVRRRGQEARLRCSPMKGHSHVYWYRQLPEEGLKFMVYLQKENIIDESGMPKERFSAEFPKEGPSILRIQQVVRGDSAAYFCASSPRLETPYEQYFGPGTRLTVT.

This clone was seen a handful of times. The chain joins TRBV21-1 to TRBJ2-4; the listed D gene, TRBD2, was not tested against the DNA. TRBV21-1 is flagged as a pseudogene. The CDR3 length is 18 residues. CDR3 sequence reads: CASSTPGLAGGQENIQYF. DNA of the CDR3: TGTGCCAGCAGCACTCCGGGACTAGCGGGGGGGCAGGAAAACATTCAGTACTTC.